These 21 T cell receptor beta chains came from one sample sequenced in a study of T-cell reconstitution after alpha-beta-depleted transplantation in children. Unique molecular identifiers were incorporated into the prepared TCRbeta library. TCRdb ran MiXCR on the PCR reads and lists one entry per CDR3 protein. The data contain around 500,000 distinct CDR3 sequences, 20% to 25% of them singletons. Sequencing used PBMCs, mostly from graft donor cells, obtained 360 days after TCRalphabeta/CD19-depleted stem cell transplant. All receptors derive from a boy less than two years old who had a stem cell transplant for acute myeloid leukemia, so the T cells may come from the graft donor.

The chain recombines TRBV25-1 with TRBJ1-6; D gene uncertain. V was shortened by 1 base and J by 7 bases, with 8 bases between the two germline ends. The germline V gene has CDR1 MGHDK and CDR2 SYGVNS. The CDR3 sequence is 14 residues long. The CDR3 sequence: CASSESLRNSPLHF. CDR3 nucleotide sequence: TGTGCCAGCAGTGAATCTCTCCGGAATTCACCCCTCCACTTT.

This clonotype was observed at least ten times. The chain links TRBV25-1 to TRBJ1-2; 8 nucleotides line up with TRBD1. With 0 bases clipped from V and 2 bases from J, the junction kept 2 bases outside the gene matches. CDR3 length: 15 residues. Germline V gene lookup returns CDR1 MGHDK and CDR2 SYGVNS. CDR3 sequence reads: CASSEYRGPNYGYTF. The CDR3 nucleotides read TGTGCCAGCAGTGAATACAGGGGGCCGAACTATGGCTACACCTTC.

This clonotype has a count of ten or more. This chain joins TRBV20-1 and TRBJ2-3; D may be TRBD2 (7 bases). The CDR3 loop spans 14 amino acids. V was shortened by 8 bases and J by 6 bases, with 21 bases between the two germline ends. From germline, CDR1 is DFQATT and CDR2 SNEGSKA (reference sequence). The CDR3 coding sequence is TGCAGTCTGATGGGGGCGGGGGAGCCTGATACGCAGTATTTT. Its translation: CSLMGAGEPDTQYF.

The DNA of the CDR3 is TGTGCCAGCAGCTTGACTAGCGGGGGGTCTGGGGCCAACGTCCTGACTTTC. It yields the protein CASSLTSGGSGANVLTF. This sequence joins TRBV7-2 and TRBJ2-6, with 13 bases lining up with TRBD2. The length of the CDR3 is 17 residues. Trimming at V came to 3 bases and at J to 1 base, leaving 0 bases not matched to a gene. Looked up from germline, CDR1 is SGHTA and CDR2 is FQGNSA.

CDR3 protein: CASSSTSGGQRNEQFF. The CDR3 nucleotides are TGCGCCAGCAGCTCAACTAGCGGGGGACAACGCAATGAGCAGTTCTTC. This chain uses TRBV5-1 with TRBJ2-1, with 11 bases lining up with TRBD2. V shed 3 bases, J shed 6 bases, and the junction held 8 bases outside the gene matches. CDR3 size: 16 residues. Germline V CDR1 and CDR2: SGHRS, YFSETQ.

This clonotype has at least ten counts. The J gene is TRBJ1-2, the V gene TRBV7-2; D unresolved. CDR1 and CDR2 from the germline V gene are SGHTA and FQGNSA. Trimming left V 2 bases short and J 3 bases short, with 4 bases between. This CDR3 is built from 12 residues. For the CDR3, the DNA is TGTGCCAGCAGCTTAATCCACTATGGCTACACCTTC. Translation: CASSLIHYGYTF.

This clonotype came up a few times. This chain connects TRBV28 to TRBJ2-1; D is unclear. CDR3 length: 12 residues. The germline gives CDR1 MDHEN, CDR2 SYDVKM. V lost 6 bases to trimming and J lost 4 bases, with 7 bases between them. CDR3 DNA sequence: TGTGCCAGCAGCCGGATTTACAATGAGCAGTTCTTC. Residues: CASSRIYNEQFF.

This clonotype was counted many times. V gene TRBV29-1 combines with J gene TRBJ2-1; D possibly corresponds to TRBD1 (7 bases). Germline V gives CDR1 SQVTM, CDR2 ANQGSEA. The CDR3 runs 13 residues. V dropped 7 bases and J dropped 10 bases, with 20 bases sitting between them. CDR3 loop: CSALAGGRSEQFF. The CDR3 nucleotides are TGCAGCGCCCTGGCAGGGGGGAGATCCGAGCAGTTCTTC.

Ten or more counts support this clonotype. The chain links TRBV29-1 to TRBJ2-3, with D hard to call. The CDR3 covers 14 residues. Per germline, CDR1 SQVTM and CDR2 ANQGSEA. V lost 3 bases and J 2 bases, leaving 12 bases between the germline ends. The CDR3 DNA reads as TGCAGCGTTGATGATCGGCGGCCCACAGATACGCAGTATTTT. Its translation: CSVDDRRPTDTQYF.

This clonotype turned up a few times. The CDR3 region has the DNA TGTGCCACCAGCAGTCTTACCCGGGGGAACACCGGGGAGCTGTTTTTT. Translation: CATSSLTRGNTGELFF. V gene TRBV15 combines with J gene TRBJ2-2; a weak D match, TRBD2 (5 bases). V was cut by 3 bases and J by 1 base, with 12 bases left in between. This CDR3 comprises 16 residues. Germline CDR1 reads LNHNV; CDR2 reads YYDKDF (reference sequence).

This clonotype was counted between two and nine times. The rearrangement joins TRBV20-1 to TRBJ2-7; a weak D match, TRBD1 (5 bases). Germline lookup yields CDR1 DFQATT and CDR2 SNEGSKA (reference sequence). V lost 0 bases to trimming and J lost 2 bases, with 14 bases between them. CDR3 length: 15 amino acids. CDR3 in DNA: TGCAGTGCTAGAGATGGGGCTTACCACACCTACGAGCAGTACTTC. As protein: CSARDGAYHTYEQYF.

This sequence joins TRBV15 and TRBJ2-5, with D possibly TRBD1 on 6 matching bases. V was pared by 0 bases and J by 9 bases, with 26 bases between. Germline CDR1 and CDR2: LNHNV and YYDKDF (reference sequence). This CDR3 has 18 residues. CDR3 nucleotide sequence: TGTGCCACCAGCAGAGATGGGACATGGGCTGAAGGGATCGGGCCCCAGTACTTC. Its protein product is CATSRDGTWAEGIGPQYF.

This clonotype was seen only a few times. V and J are TRBV6-2 or TRBV6-3 and TRBJ2-7; D remains ambiguous. This CDR3 has 14 residues. Germline V gene sequence: CDR1 MNHEY, CDR2 SVGEGT. The V and J ends lost 6 bases and 4 bases respectively, with 16 bases between them. The DNA for the CDR3 is TGTGCCAGCAGGAAAGAGCTACTCGAATACGAGCAGTACTTC. This encodes CASRKELLEYEQYF.

This clonotype was counted at least ten times. V is TRBV5-1 and J is TRBJ1-1; no reliable D call. Germline V gene sequence: CDR1 SGHRS, CDR2 YFSETQ. CDR3 length: 15 amino acids. The V and J ends lost 0 bases and 0 bases respectively, with 9 bases between them. In DNA, the CDR3 is TGCGCCAGCAGCTTGGAGAGGGCCGTGAACACTGAAGCTTTCTTT. It codes for CASSLERAVNTEAFF.

A few counts support this clonotype. The chain has TRBV5-5 and TRBJ1-1; maybe TRBD1 (5 bases). The CDR3 sequence is 16 residues long. V was cut by 4 bases and J by 0 bases, with 16 bases left in between. Germline CDR1 SGHKS, CDR2 YYEKEE (reference sequence). As DNA, the CDR3 is TGTGCCAGCAGCCGGACGGGACGGACCATGAACACTGAAGCTTTCTTT. This encodes CASSRTGRTMNTEAFF.

This clonotype was observed a handful of times. V usage is TRBV20-1 and J usage is TRBJ2-1; D not resolved. This CDR3 has 15 residues. Trimming pared 6 bases from V and 5 bases from J, leaving 20 bases between. In germline, CDR1 is DFQATT, CDR2 SNEGSKA (reference sequence). Here the CDR3 reads CSAHTQSTLDNEQFF. The CDR3, as DNA: TGCAGTGCCCATACGCAAAGCACCCTTGACAATGAGCAGTTCTTC.

The V call is TRBV29-1, the J call TRBJ1-1; 7 bases are a match to TRBD1. After removal of 1 base from V and 5 bases from J, the junction contained 10 bases not matched to a gene. Per the germline V gene, CDR1 is SQVTM and CDR2 is ANQGSEA. This CDR3 region has 15 residues. As DNA, the CDR3 is TGCAGCGTTGAAGCCAGGGGGTTGGGGCGAACTGAAGCTTTCTTT. Its protein product is CSVEARGLGRTEAFF.

This clonotype was counted many times. The chain carries TRBV25-1 and TRBJ2-1, with TRBD2 as a possible D gene (5 bases). The CDR3 runs to 14 residues. V was clipped by 6 bases and J by 7 bases, with 16 bases between them. The germline gives CDR1 MGHDK, CDR2 SYGVNS. The CDR3 is CASREFGVRNEQFF. CDR3 nucleotides: TGTGCCAGCAGAGAGTTCGGGGTTAGAAATGAGCAGTTCTTC.

This clonotype has only a few counts. The V and J genes are TRBV12-3 or TRBV12-4 and TRBJ1-5; D call uncertain. The CDR3 is 14 residues long. The V end was cut by 3 bases, the J end by 5 bases, with 11 bases between. In DNA form, the CDR3 reads TGTGCCAGCAGTTTTACCGATCCCTATCAGCCCCAGCATTTT. Its protein is CASSFTDPYQPQHF.

This clonotype was counted a few times. The chain is built from TRBV7-2 and TRBJ1-2, with 8 bases identical to TRBD1. V was clipped by 3 bases and J by 8 bases; unmatched bases: 17. CDR3 size: 17 residues. Germline V gene data show CDR1 as SGHTA and CDR2 as FQGNSA. The CDR3 DNA sequence: TGTGCCAGCAGCTTTTTGACAGGGGCGTCCCGCGTGGGCGGCTACACCTTC. Amino acids: CASSFLTGASRVGGYTF.

The chain joins TRBV12-3 or TRBV12-4 to TRBJ2-2; D is possibly TRBD2 (6 bases). The length of the CDR3 is 15 residues. Deletions cut 8 bases from V and 4 bases from J, with 17 bases between. CDR3 DNA sequence: TGTGCCAGCCACACGGGACTCTCGGGCACCGGGGAGCTGTTTTTT. It codes for CASHTGLSGTGELFF.